The sequence of this T cell receptor beta chain was determined in a study of blood T cell repertoires in COVID-19. Study at large: The study drew acute and convalescent COVID-19 samples from the United States, Italy and Spain. Sample material is recorded as cDNA or gDNA derived from T cells, B-cell-depleted T cells, or PBMCs.

J lost 4 bases, V lost 5 bases, and 12 bases had no gene match. CDR3 length equals 19 residues. Looked up from germline, CDR1 is SGHNT and CDR2 is YENEEA. Original handling: Quantification of nucleated cells was approximated via reference gene primer amplification. Assay used: immunoSEQ multiplex PCR; TCRdb lists only in-frame clones, some missing. Clone size and V and J calls were adopted from that table, with D and trimming inferred from the DNA. The sample includes a few hundred thousand clones, about four fifths of them seen just once. Material for sequencing was peripheral blood. This TCR was sampled from a man older than 75 with acute or convalescent COVID-19. The gene calls are TRBV11-3 and TRBJ2-3, with TRBD2 matching 16 bases. The CDR3 region is CASSLGLAGGLPSADTQYF. In nucleotides, the CDR3 is TGTGCCAGCAGCCTGGGACTAGCGGGAGGGCTACCCTCCGCAGATACGCAGTATTTT.